Following are 22 T cell receptor beta chains from one sample sequenced in a study of blood T cell repertoires in COVID-19. Profiling relied on immunoSEQ multiplex PCR, and the TCRdb table lists in-frame clones only, not all of them. The sample holds 70,000 or so clones, just over 85% seen once. The material sequenced was peripheral blood. Receptors originate from a man aged 45-65 years with acute or convalescent COVID-19.

This clone occurred a few times. The V gene is TRBV4-2, the J gene TRBJ2-5, with 7 bases fitting TRBD1. Looked up from germline, CDR1 is LGHNA and CDR2 is YNFKEQ. J gave up 5 bases and V 0 bases, and 12 bases lay outside the gene matches. The CDR3 contains 17 residues. This chain's CDR3 is CASSQDADRDPRETQYF. The CDR3 coding sequence is TGTGCCAGCAGCCAAGACGCTGACAGGGACCCTAGGGAGACCCAGTACTTC.

The chain joins TRBV5-1 to TRBJ2-5, with 8 bases lining up with TRBD1. CDR3 length equals 14 residues. CDR1 is SGHRS and CDR2 is YFSETQ in the germline V gene. The trim removed 3 bases at V and 5 bases at J, leaving 6 bases unmatched. The CDR3 DNA sequence: TGCGCCAGCAGCTCAGGGACAGGCCGGGAGACCCAGTACTTC. As protein: CASSSGTGRETQYF. Full variable domain (outside the CDR3, taken from reference TRBV5-1 and TRBJ2-5): KAGVTQTPRYLIKTRGQQVTLSCSPISGHRSVSWYQQTPGQGLQFLFEYFSETQRNKGNFPGRFSGRQFSNSRSEMNVSTLELGDSALYLCASSSGTGRETQYFGPGTRLLVL.

V is TRBV19 and J is TRBJ1-6; 8 bases agree with TRBD1. Germline lookup yields CDR1 LNHDA and CDR2 SQIVND (reference sequence). The CDR3 runs 16 residues. The V gene end was trimmed by 7 bases and the J gene end by 6 bases; junction bases not matched to a gene: 11. The CDR3 loop reads CASTDGQGISNSPLHF. The CDR3 DNA reads as TGTGCCAGTACCGACGGACAGGGCATCAGTAATTCACCCCTCCACTTT.

The chain links TRBV10-3 to TRBJ1-2; D might be TRBD1 (6 bases). Between the trimmed V and J ends, which lost 1 base and 4 bases, there was a span of 13 bases. This CDR3 spans 15 amino acids. Per the germline V gene, CDR1 is ENHRY and CDR2 is SYGVKD. CDR3 amino acids: CAISEFVGGVYGYTF. As DNA, the CDR3 is TGTGCCATCAGTGAGTTTGTTGGGGGCGTCTATGGCTACACCTTC.

The gene calls are TRBV27 and TRBJ2-1, with 8 bases lining up with TRBD2. CDR3 length: 17 amino acids. Trimming at V came to 3 bases and at J to 7 bases, leaving 14 bases not matched to a gene. Looked up from germline, CDR1 is MNHEY and CDR2 is SMNVEV (reference sequence). Here the CDR3 DNA reads TGTGCCAGCAGTTTGAGAGCGGGGGCGACTGGGGGGAATGAGCAGTTCTTC. It is translated as CASSLRAGATGGNEQFF.

The rearrangement links TRBV7-9 to TRBJ2-7; 10 bases are a match to TRBD1. CDR3 length equals 15 residues. V gave up 4 bases and J gave up 2 bases; unmatched junction bases: 5. From germline, CDR1 is SEHNR and CDR2 FQNEAQ (reference sequence). The CDR3 DNA reads TGTGCCAGCAGCTCCCCCGGGACAGGGGCCTACGAGCAGTACTTC. This encodes CASSSPGTGAYEQYF.

In regard to this clone: Mismatch with germline at one junction end may stem from a read error. The J gene is TRBJ1-2, the V gene TRBV6-5, with 9 nucleotides matching TRBD1. The germline V gene has CDR1 MNHEY and CDR2 SVGAGI. The CDR3 has 12 amino acids. This CDR3 reads CASSYGDRVFSF. The CDR3 bases are TGTGCCAGCAGTTACGGGGACAGGGTCTTTTCCTTC.

The genes are TRBV28 and TRBJ2-7; TRBD2 matches 10 bases. This CDR3 comprises 14 residues. The junction had 5 bases not matched to a gene; V was cut back by 7 bases and J by 2 bases. Germline values: CDR1 MDHEN, CDR2 SYDVKM. The DNA for the CDR3 is TGTGCCAGCATCAAGCGGGAGGGGACCTACGAGCAGTACTTC. Amino acid sequence: CASIKREGTYEQYF.

CDR3 amino acids: CASSVEGMNTEAFF. CDR3 sequence (DNA): TGTGCCAGCAGCGTCGAGGGAATGAACACTGAAGCTTTCTTT. The V call is TRBV9, the J call TRBJ1-1, with D hard to call. CDR3 length: 14 amino acids. The V and J ends lost 2 bases and 0 bases respectively, with 8 bases between them. From germline, CDR1 is SGDLS and CDR2 YYNGEE. The full variable domain, rest sourced from reference TRBV9 and TRBJ1-1, is DSGVTQTPKHLITATGQRVTLRCSPRSGDLSVYWYQQSLDQGLQFLIQYYNGEERAKGNILERFSAQQFPDLHSELNLSSLELGDSALYFCASSVEGMNTEAFFGQGTRLTVV.

The chain employs TRBV27 and TRBJ1-6; D may be TRBD1 (6 bases). With 3 bases removed from V and 0 bases from J, the gap between germline ends came to 12 bases. The CDR3 has 17 amino acids. Germline lookup yields CDR1 MNHEY and CDR2 SMNVEV (reference sequence). CDR3 in amino acids: CASSFRGARSYNSPLHF. DNA for the CDR3: TGTGCCAGCAGTTTTCGGGGGGCCCGCTCCTATAATTCACCCCTCCACTTT.

The rearrangement links TRBV2 to TRBJ2-5, with 8 nucleotides matching TRBD1. The J segment lost 4 bases and the V segment lost 7 bases, leaving 8 bases of the junction unmatched. Germline-derived CDR1 and CDR2 are SNHLY and FYNNEI. The CDR3 spans 14 residues. The CDR3 reads CASNGQGEVETQYF. Here the CDR3 DNA reads TGTGCCAGCAACGGACAGGGCGAGGTAGAGACCCAGTACTTC.

This chain joins TRBV7-9 and TRBJ2-1, with TRBD2 matching over 7 bases. The CDR3 length is 15 residues. Germline V gene data show CDR1 as SEHNR and CDR2 as FQNEAQ (reference sequence). The V gene end was trimmed by 1 base and the J gene end by 3 bases; junction bases not matched to a gene: 3. The CDR3, as DNA: TGTGCCAGCAGCTTAGGGGGGACTATCTACAATGAGCAGTTCTTC. Its translation is CASSLGGTIYNEQFF.

The sample holds one count of this clone. J is TRBJ1-1 and V is TRBV10-1; D might be TRBD1 (5 bases). Trimming removed 5 bases at V and 1 base at J, with 8 bases between. Germline V gives CDR1 WNHNN, CDR2 SYGVQD (reference sequence). The CDR3 spans 13 residues. The CDR3 sequence: CASSRQSNTEAFF. The CDR3 bases are TGCGCCAGCAGTAGACAGTCGAACACTGAAGCTTTCTTT.

CDR3 region: CASSVASNQPQHF. In DNA form, the CDR3 reads TGTGCCAGCAGCGTGGCAAGCAATCAGCCCCAGCATTTT. V gene TRBV9 combines with J gene TRBJ1-5; D uncertain. Trimming took 2 bases from V and 1 from J, leaving 4 bases between them. The CDR3 sequence is 13 residues long. Looked up from germline, CDR1 is SGDLS and CDR2 is YYNGEE.

The chain combines TRBV27 with TRBJ1-5, with 8 bases fitting TRBD1. V shed 4 bases, J shed 2 bases, and the junction held 4 bases outside the gene matches. The CDR3 has 15 amino acids. From germline, CDR1 is MNHEY and CDR2 SMNVEV (reference sequence). This CDR3 reads CASSWTGLRNQPQHF. The CDR3 coding sequence is TGTGCCAGCAGTTGGACAGGGCTTCGCAATCAGCCCCAGCATTTT.

The rearrangement links TRBV12-3 or TRBV12-4 to TRBJ2-7; no reliable D call. CDR3 length: 11 residues. V was clipped by 7 bases and J by 6 bases, with 10 bases between them. The CDR3 nucleotides read TGTGCCAGCACTGCAGATGGCGAGCAGTACTTC. Translation: CASTADGEQYF.

The rearrangement links TRBV7-6 to TRBJ2-3, with a weak D call TRBD2 (6 bases). Trimming took off 0 bases at V and 0 bases at J, with 7 bases between the two ends. The V gene's germline CDR1 is SGHVS and CDR2 FNYEAQ. CDR3 length equals 15 residues. Written as DNA, the CDR3 is TGTGCCAGCAGCTTAGCTAGCGGAAGCACAGATACGCAGTATTTT. Translation gives CASSLASGSTDTQYF.

The rearrangement joins TRBV18 to TRBJ1-2; 7 bases fit TRBD1. The CDR3 extends over 14 amino acids. The V and J ends lost 2 bases and 0 bases, in that order; junction bases with no gene match: 0. The V gene's germline CDR1 is KGHSH and CDR2 LQKENI. CDR3 sequence reads: CASSPGQANYGYTF. CDR3 sequence (DNA): TGTGCCAGCTCACCAGGACAGGCTAACTATGGCTACACCTTC.

The chain carries TRBV7-9 and TRBJ1-6; 7 bases agree with TRBD1. The CDR3 has 17 residues. The trim removed 4 bases at V and 0 bases at J, leaving 6 bases unmatched. Germline CDR1 and CDR2: SEHNR and FQNEAQ (reference sequence). The CDR3 spells CASSSPGQSSYNSPLHF. The CDR3 DNA follows: TGTGCCAGCAGCTCTCCGGGACAGAGCTCCTATAATTCACCCCTCCACTTT.

The chain links TRBV10-3 to TRBJ2-6; the match to TRBD1 covers 7 bases. The CDR3 runs 17 residues. Germline values: CDR1 ENHRY, CDR2 SYGVKD. The J segment lost 1 base and the V segment lost 2 bases, leaving 5 bases of the junction unmatched. Here the CDR3 DNA reads TGTGCCATCAGTGAGAGTAACAGGGGTTCTGGGGCCAACGTCCTGACTTTC. It translates to CAISESNRGSGANVLTF.

This clone has only a few counts. V gene TRBV6-5 combines with J gene TRBJ1-1, with D maybe TRBD1 (5 bases). The CDR3 is made up of 14 amino acids. The V gene's germline CDR1 is MNHEY and CDR2 SVGAGI. V lost 0 bases and J 8 bases, leaving 13 bases between the germline ends. The CDR3 DNA is TGTGCCAGCAGTTACTCCGGGGGGGTTCCAGAAGCTTTCTTT. This translates into CASSYSGGVPEAFF.

The chain carries TRBV27 and TRBJ2-3; 11 bases agree with TRBD1. Per the germline V gene, CDR1 is MNHEY and CDR2 is SMNVEV (reference sequence). The V gene end was trimmed by 5 bases and the J gene end by 10 bases; junction bases not matched to a gene: 8. CDR3 size: 14 residues. CDR3 in DNA: TGTGCCAGCAGTCCCGGACAGGGGGCGGTGGCGCAGTATTTT. Translation gives CASSPGQGAVAQYF.